This is a list of T cell receptor beta chains from one sample in a study of T-cell reconstitution after alpha-beta-depleted transplantation in children. A single record per CDR3 protein comes from TCRdb applying MiXCR to the PCR reads. The repertoire includes 90,000 to 130,000 distinct CDR3 sequences, roughly 6.1% of them detected once, and roughly 24% sits in the top ten. Sequencing was performed on PBMCs, mostly from graft donor cells, taken 360 days after TCRalphabeta/CD19-depleted stem cell transplant. The source is a male patient between 2 and 10 years old who had a stem cell transplant for acute lymphoblastic leukemia, so the T cells may come from the graft donor. CDR3s include the opening cysteine and the closing phenylalanine or tryptophan. The D gene is left open where the match is weak. Clone size, where shown, is once, few, many, or a class for clones that have expanded.

D	size	V	J	length	DNA	CDR3
TRBD1	many	TRBV29-1	TRBJ1-1	15	TGCAGCGTTGAAGGAGAGAACAGGGGGCGTGATGAAGCTTTCTTT	CSVEGENRGRDEAFF
.	many	TRBV9	TRBJ2-1	15	TGTGCCAGCAGCTCGGGTATTACTACCTACAATGAGCAGTTCTTC	CASSSGITTYNEQFF
.	many	TRBV14	TRBJ2-1	13	TGTGCCAGCAGCCTTGCAGGGGTTGGTGAGCAGTTCTTC	CASSLAGVGEQFF
.	.	TRBV10-2	TRBJ1-5	15	TGCGCCAGCAGTGATCGGGGAGGGGGCAATCAGCCCCAGCATTTT	CASSDRGGGNQPQHF
TRBD1	many	TRBV9	TRBJ1-4	13	TGTGCCAGCAGCGTACAGGGGGACGAAAAACTGTTTTTT	CASSVQGDEKLFF
.	.	TRBV6-2/TRBV6-3	TRBJ2-3	16	TGTGCCAGCAACCCTTTAGCGGAACCTAGCACAGATACGCAGTATTTT	CASNPLAEPSTDTQYF
TRBD1	few	TRBV7-9	TRBJ1-1	15	TGTGCCAGCAGCTTACAGGGGGGGCCGAACACTGAAGCTTTCTTT	CASSLQGGPNTEAFF
.	.	TRBV7-9	TRBJ2-7	15	TGTGCCAGCAGCTTAGACGGGACCGTCGTCTACGAGCAGTACTTC	CASSLDGTVVYEQYF
TRBD1	few	TRBV11-3	TRBJ2-7	16	TGTGCCAGCAGCTTAGGGAAGGGACAGGGCATCTCCGAGCAGTACTTC	CASSLGKGQGISEQYF
.	many	TRBV2	TRBJ2-3	14	TGTGCCGCCCTGGCGGGGGCTAGCACAGATACGCAGTATTTT	CAALAGASTDTQYF
.	many	TRBV29-1	TRBJ2-7	15	TGCAGCGTTGAAGGAACCGACAGGCTACCCTACGAGCAGTACTTC	CSVEGTDRLPYEQYF
TRBD2	.	TRBV20-1	TRBJ2-2	17	TGCAGTGCCATCCTGGGACTAGCGACGACGAACACCGGGGAGCTGTTTTTT	CSAILGLATTNTGELFF
.	few	TRBV5-1	TRBJ2-7	16	TGCGCCAGCAGCTTGGGGATTGGGACTGCCGGCTACGAGCAGTACTTC	CASSLGIGTAGYEQYF
.	.	TRBV6-5	TRBJ1-2	14	TGTGCCAGCAGTTACCACAGAGCCCCATATGGCTACACCTTC	CASSYHRAPYGYTF
TRBD1	.	TRBV18	TRBJ2-1	16	TGTGCCAGCTCACCTGGGACAGGGTTTACCTACAATGAGCAGTTCTTC	CASSPGTGFTYNEQFF
TRBD1	many	TRBV29-1	TRBJ2-1	15	TGCAGCGTTGAACCCCCGGACAGGGCCTACAATGAGCAGTTCTTC	CSVEPPDRAYNEQFF
.	few	TRBV20-1	TRBJ2-7	13	TGCAGTTCCCCGTCCGGCCGGGGGGCCGAGCAGTACTTC	CSSPSGRGAEQYF
TRBD1	many	TRBV4-2	TRBJ2-2	15	TGTGCCAGCGCAGGGACAGGGGACGGCACCGGGGAGCTGTTTTTT	CASAGTGDGTGELFF
.	.	TRBV4-1	TRBJ2-7	15	TGCGCCAGCAGTTCCCGGGGAGGGGGCTCCTACGAGCAGTACTTC	CASSSRGGGSYEQYF
.	many	TRBV12-3/TRBV12-4	TRBJ2-3	11	TGTGCCAGCAGCTCGGGAGATACGCAGTATTTT	CASSSGDTQYF
TRBD2	.	TRBV4-2	TRBJ2-3	18	TGTGCCAGCAGCCGACGACTAGCGGGGGGCTTTAGCACAGATACGCAGTATTTT	CASSRRLAGGFSTDTQYF
.	many	TRBV7-6	TRBJ1-2	17	TGTGCCAGCAGCTCGAACCCACGGATCTATTCTAACTATGGCTACACCTTC	CASSSNPRIYSNYGYTF
.	many	TRBV5-1	TRBJ1-1	14	TGCGCCAGCAGCCCGAAGGGACCAAACACTGAAGCTTTCTTT	CASSPKGPNTEAFF
.	.	TRBV3-1	TRBJ2-5	18	TGTGCCAGCAGCCAAGATCTCTCTTTTCGGGGGGCGATAGAGACCCAGTACTTC	CASSQDLSFRGAIETQYF
.	many	TRBV25-1	TRBJ2-7	13	TGTGCCAGCAGTACGGACGCCCACTACGAGCAGTACTTC	CASSTDAHYEQYF
TRBD2	few	TRBV30	TRBJ2-5	17	TGTGCCTGGAGTGCCGGGACTAGCGGGAGCGGGAAAGAGACCCAGTACTTC	CAWSAGTSGSGKETQYF
.	.	TRBV7-2	TRBJ2-5	16	TGTGCCAGCAGCTTAGTGTGGCCAAGGGGGGGAGAGACCCAGTACTTC	CASSLVWPRGGETQYF
.	many	TRBV24-1	TRBJ2-3	16	TGTGCCACCAGTGACGAGCTGGGGGCAGGCACAGATACGCAGTATTTT	CATSDELGAGTDTQYF
.	.	TRBV10-3	TRBJ2-7	15	TGTGCCATCAGTGAGAGCGGGACAGCGGTCTACGAGCAGTACTTC	CAISESGTAVYEQYF
.	.	TRBV24-1	TRBJ1-1	13	TGTGCCACCAAGGCTGGGCCCCACACTGAAGCTTTCTTT	CATKAGPHTEAFF
.	.	TRBV7-9	TRBJ2-2	17	TGTGCCAGCAGCTCACCAAGGACAGTTCCGAACACCGGGGAGCTGTTTTTT	CASSSPRTVPNTGELFF
.	few	TRBV20-1	TRBJ2-7	10	TGCAGTGCTAGTGAATACGAGCAGTACTTC	CSASEYEQYF
TRBD1	few	TRBV7-2	TRBJ1-5	15	TGTGCCAGCAGCTTAACGACAGGGGTAGGGCAGCCCCAGCATTTT	CASSLTTGVGQPQHF
.	many	TRBV10-3	TRBJ2-7	13	TGTGCCACTCAAAACCAGGGAACCTACGAGCAGTACTTC	CATQNQGTYEQYF
.	many	TRBV6-5	TRBJ1-3	15	TGTGCCAGCAGTTACTCTGAGGGGTCCGGAAACACCATATATTTT	CASSYSEGSGNTIYF
.	.	TRBV9	TRBJ1-1	10	TGTGCCAGCGAGGGAACTGAAGCTTTCTTT	CASEGTEAFF
TRBD2	.	TRBV3-1	TRBJ2-7	16	TGTGCCAGCAGCCAAGAAGCGGGAGGGCCGATAGACGAGCAGTACTTC	CASSQEAGGPIDEQYF
.	many	TRBV2	TRBJ1-2	12	TGTGCCAGCAGTGCAGAAGTTCGCGGCTACACCTTC	CASSAEVRGYTF
.	many	TRBV29-1	TRBJ2-1	14	TGCAGCGTTCCACAGGGAAGTCCCTACAATGAGCAGTTCTTC	CSVPQGSPYNEQFF
.	many	TRBV30	TRBJ1-1	11	TGTGCCTGGAGTGTTGGGACGGGGGCTTTCTTT	CAWSVGTGAFF
.	many	TRBV4-2	TRBJ1-2	13	TGTGCCAGCAGCCAAGCGGGTGCCTATGGCTACACCTTC	CASSQAGAYGYTF
.	many	TRBV7-6	TRBJ2-2	14	TGTGCCAGCAGCCCCCCGGTAGGGGCCGGGGAGCTGTTTTTT	CASSPPVGAGELFF
TRBD1	many	TRBV7-2	TRBJ2-3	14	TGTGCCAGCAGAGAACAGGGGGTCGTAGATACGCAGTATTTT	CASREQGVVDTQYF
.	many	TRBV7-3	TRBJ1-1	14	TGTGCCAGCAGCTTAGCAGGGATGAACACTGAAGCTTTCTTT	CASSLAGMNTEAFF
TRBD1	few	TRBV7-9	TRBJ2-7	16	TGTGCCAGCAGCCCAGTCGGACAGGGGATGACCTACGAGCAGTACTTC	CASSPVGQGMTYEQYF
.	many	TRBV7-2	TRBJ2-3	12	TGTGCCAGCAGCGCGAACACAGATACGCAGTATTTT	CASSANTDTQYF
.	many	TRBV6-5	TRBJ1-1	18	TGTGCCAGCAGTTACCCACGCTGGGAGGGGGAGGTGAACACTGAAGCTTTCTTT	CASSYPRWEGEVNTEAFF
TRBD1	.	TRBV6-2/TRBV6-3	TRBJ2-7	13	TGTGCCAGCAGGCCCAGGGGGACCTACGAGCAGTACTTC	CASRPRGTYEQYF
TRBD2	many	TRBV7-9	TRBJ2-3	16	TGTGCCAGCAGCTTATACGCGCCCGGGGAGGGAGATACGCAGTATTTT	CASSLYAPGEGDTQYF
.	many	TRBV4-2	TRBJ1-6	14	TGTGCCAGCAGCCCCCGAGGGGCTAATTCACCCCTCCACTTT	CASSPRGANSPLHF
.	.	TRBV28	TRBJ2-3	16	TGTGCCAGCAGTAGGGGGGGCGGGATAAAGGGAGATACGCAGTATTTT	CASSRGGGIKGDTQYF
TRBD2	.	TRBV13	TRBJ2-1	16	TGTGCCAGCAGCTTAGGGACTAGCGGGAGAGGAGATGAGCAGTTCTTC	CASSLGTSGRGDEQFF
.	many	TRBV7-9	TRBJ1-1	11	TGTGCCAGCAGCTTACCCACTGAAGCTTTCTTT	CASSLPTEAFF
.	few	TRBV20-1	TRBJ1-6	17	TGCAGTGCTAGAGCCCGAGGTGGTATCCAGGAGAAAGGACCCCTCCACTTT	CSARARGGIQEKGPLHF
.	many	TRBV5-1	TRBJ1-4	14	TGCGCCAGCAGCTTGGGACGGAGTAATGAAAAACTGTTTTTT	CASSLGRSNEKLFF
.	many	TRBV27	TRBJ2-1	15	TGTGCCAGCAGGGAGGGCGCAGGGGGTTTCAATGAGCAGTTCTTC	CASREGAGGFNEQFF
TRBD2	many	TRBV28	TRBJ2-3	16	TGTGCCAGCAGTTTGGCGGGAGGCCCACCAGGGGATACGCAGTATTTT	CASSLAGGPPGDTQYF